The 10 T cell receptor beta chains below all came from one sample that was sequenced in a study of OX40 agonist ivuxolimab in advanced cancers. Produced via immunoSEQ multiplex PCR; TCRdb's table is partial and in-frame only. The sample carries tens of thousands of clones, under 90% recorded once. The sequenced sample was CD4+ or CD8+ T cells sorted from blood, obtained in a trial of the OX40 agonist ivuxolimab. All receptors come from an adult with an advanced solid tumor such as melanoma, head and neck, liver or kidney cancer.

V usage is TRBV11-2 and J usage is TRBJ2-3; 9 positions match TRBD2. Germline CDR1 SGHAT, CDR2 FQNNGV. V was pared by 7 bases and J by 1 base, with 3 bases of the junction left unmatched. CDR3 length: 14 amino acids. Here the CDR3 DNA reads TGTGCCAGCAAGACTAGCGGCCGCACAGATACGCAGTATTTT. Its protein is CASKTSGRTDTQYF.

The chain has TRBV19 and TRBJ1-2; D possibly corresponds to TRBD1 (6 bases). The CDR3 covers 16 residues. The germline V gene encodes CDR1 LNHDA and CDR2 SQIVND (reference sequence). V gave up 1 base and J gave up 4 bases, with 16 bases separating them. The CDR3 DNA reads as TGTGCCAGTAGTATAGTCGGGGGGGCGGACGGCTATGGCTACACCTTC. Its protein is CASSIVGGADGYGYTF.

This chain uses TRBV19 with TRBJ1-1; 8 nucleotides align to TRBD1. Germline V CDR1 and CDR2: LNHDA, SQIVND (reference sequence). The V and J ends lost 7 bases and 1 base, in that order; junction bases with no gene match: 5. This CDR3 region has 14 residues. The DNA for the CDR3 is TGTGCCAGTATCCGGACAGGGTCGAACACTGAAGCTTTCTTT. This gives the protein CASIRTGSNTEAFF.

The V call is TRBV9, the J call TRBJ2-2; TRBD1 or TRBD2 may be the D gene (5 bases each). Germline V gene sequence: CDR1 SGDLS, CDR2 YYNGEE. This CDR3 spans 14 amino acids. Trimming left V 5 bases short and J 2 bases short, with 10 bases between. The CDR3 DNA sequence: TGTGCCAGCAGAGAGGGACCAAACACCGGGGAGCTGTTTTTT. Protein sequence: CASREGPNTGELFF.

The chain has TRBV7-2 and TRBJ1-1; 10 bases match TRBD1. The CDR3 sequence is 15 residues long. Trimming removed 5 bases from V and 2 bases from J; junction bases left unmatched: 5. Germline V CDR1 and CDR2: SGHTA, FQGNSA. CDR3 DNA: TGTGCCAGCAGCCGGACAGGGGGGGAAAACACTGAAGCTTTCTTT. It specifies CASSRTGGENTEAFF. Full variable domain (missing parts from reference TRBV7-2 and TRBJ1-1): GAGVSQSPSNKVTEKGKDVELRCDPISGHTALYWYRQSLGQGLEFLIYFQGNSAPDKSGLPSDRFSAERTGGSVSTLTIQRTQQEDSAVYLCASSRTGGENTEAFFGQGTRLTVV.

The CDR3, as DNA: TGTGCCAGCAGCACACAGGGTATCACTGAAGCTTTCTTT. Protein sequence: CASSTQGITEAFF. V and J are TRBV11-2 and TRBJ1-1; D perhaps matches TRBD1 (6 bases). Trimming left V 5 bases short and J 4 bases short, with 11 bases between. Germline V lookup: CDR1 SGHAT, CDR2 FQNNGV. CDR3 size: 13 residues.

The rearrangement links TRBV7-9 to TRBJ2-1, with D tentatively TRBD1 (6 bases). Germline V gene lookup returns CDR1 SEHNR and CDR2 FQNEAQ (reference sequence). The CDR3 covers 12 residues. The V gene lost 5 bases and the J gene lost 6 bases, with 8 bases spanning the gap. The CDR3: CASSTDSNEQFF. Written as DNA, the CDR3 is TGTGCCAGCAGCACGGACAGCAATGAGCAGTTCTTC.

The chain couples TRBV18 to TRBJ1-2, with D unresolved. The CDR3 length is 16 residues. With 2 bases removed from V and 2 bases from J, the gap between germline ends came to 15 bases. Germline V lookup: CDR1 KGHSH, CDR2 LQKENI. The CDR3 reads CASSPSAADGNYGYTF. The CDR3 DNA sequence: TGTGCCAGCTCACCAAGCGCGGCGGACGGCAACTATGGCTACACCTTC.

In this sample, this clone turned up a few times. The CDR3 DNA reads TGTGCCAGCAGCGGACACAGTGGGAGGATACTCGACACCGGGGAGCTGTTTTTT. Protein: CASSGHSGRILDTGELFF. The chain recombines TRBV7-2 with TRBJ2-2; weak D call: TRBD2 (6 bases). V was cut by 5 bases and J by 3 bases, with 22 bases left in between. The CDR3 runs to 18 residues. Germline V CDR1 and CDR2: SGHTA, FQGNSA. Full variable domain (remainder filled in from reference TRBV7-2 and TRBJ2-2): GAGVSQSPSNKVTEKGKDVELRCDPISGHTALYWYRQSLGQGLEFLIYFQGNSAPDKSGLPSDRFSAERTGGSVSTLTIQRTQQEDSAVYLCASSGHSGRILDTGELFFGEGSRLTVL.

V is TRBV27 and J is TRBJ2-7; 7 bases line up with TRBD2. Trimming took 10 bases from V and 3 from J; bases not matched to a gene: 15. This CDR3 comprises 15 residues. Germline V CDR1 and CDR2: MNHEY, SMNVEV (reference sequence). The CDR3 coding sequence is TGTGCCATGGGGGGGGACTGCCTATGTGTCTACGAGCAGTACTTC. It codes for CAMGGDCLCVYEQYF.